This TCR beta chain was sequenced for a study of T cell clonality in common variable immunodeficiency. Study-level points and caveats: CVID subjects shared fewer TCRbeta clones than healthy controls did.

Libraries were prepared by immunoSEQ multiplex PCR; TCRdb keeps only in-frame clonotypes and omits some of them. The repertoire consists of some 30,000 clones, none detected only once. Trimming cost V 1 base and J 8 bases; bases outside gene matches: 8. The CDR3 length is 15 residues. The germline CDR1 and CDR2 sequences are DFQATT and SNEGSKA (reference sequence). Patients and controls were mostly of Caucasian heritage. Many counts were recorded for this clone. Its specificity is not known. The sequence runs out 3 residues before the end of the CDR3; the remainder is reconstructed from the germline J gene.

The sequenced sample was peripheral blood mononuclear cells. This receptor was taken from a person aged 18 to 75 in good health. The rearrangement uses TRBV20-1 and TRBJ1-6; 7 bases agree with TRBD1. CDR3: CSARGTGAQHSPLHF. The sequenced CDR3 bases are TGCAGTGCTAGAGGAACAGGGGCTCAACATTCACCC.